This TCR beta chain derives from a study of response to subunit inactivated influenza vaccine. Findings and caveats of the study: Researchers suggested that each seasonal influenza vaccination recruits few new T cells.

In germline, CDR1 is MNHEY, CDR2 SMNVEV (reference sequence). V was pared by 6 bases and J by 2 bases, with 16 bases between. CDR3 length: 16 residues. Each CDR3 protein is one row after TCRdb ran MiXCR on the RT-PCR reads. The data show around 570,000 distinct CDR3 sequences, approximately 7.1% seen once. Points on this clonotype: Its antigen is as yet unknown.

The chain is built from TRBV27 and TRBJ1-4; tentatively, D is TRBD1 (6 bases). Here the sequenced sample was PBMCs from blood, taken roughly 24 months after vaccination. The sequence came from a man between 50 and 69 years old who received an inactivated influenza vaccine. CDR3 DNA sequence: TGTGCCAGCAGGCTCGGGGGGCAGGGGACTAATGAAAAACTGTTTTTT. As protein: CASRLGGQGTNEKLFF.